This T cell receptor (beta chain) is from a study of blood T cell repertoires in COVID-19. Study background: Sites across the United States, Italy and Spain contributed samples from acute and convalescent COVID-19. In each case, the material was cDNA or gDNA derived from T cells, B-cell-depleted T cells, or PBMCs.

Clones were read by immunoSEQ multiplex PCR, and TCRdb kept only the in-frame ones, dropping some. The repertoire holds 200,000 to 250,000 clones, with 83% as singletons. This sequence was found in a human donor in a cohort sampled during active COVID-19. The sequencing sample was made of peripheral blood.

CDR3 amino acids: CASGANEQFF. The CDR3 DNA follows: TGTGCCAGTGGTGCGAATGAGCAGTTCTTC. The V call is TRBV19, the J call TRBJ2-1; D unresolved. With 8 bases removed from V and 7 bases from J, the gap between germline ends came to 6 bases. Germline lookup yields CDR1 LNHDA and CDR2 SQIVND (reference sequence). This CDR3 is built from 10 residues. The variable domain in full, with the rest retrieved from reference TRBV19 and TRBJ2-1, is DGGITQSPKYLFRKEGQNVTLSCEQNLNHDAMYWYRQDPGQGLRLIYYSQIVNDFQKGDIAEGYSVSREKKESFPLTVTSAQKNPTAFYLCASGANEQFFGPGTRLTVL.